This T cell receptor beta chain stems from a study of T-cell reconstitution after alpha-beta-depleted transplantation in children. Study-level results: At one year after transplant, newly produced T cells mostly accounted for T-cell counts and diversity. Alpha-beta T cells about two months after transplant reportedly derived from several hundred expanded graft clones.

Preparation of the TCRbeta library was carried out with unique molecular identifiers. TCRdb independently ran MiXCR on the PCR reads; one entry per CDR3 protein. The sample yields about 980,000 distinct CDR3 sequences, about 29% seen once. With 1 base removed from V and 3 bases from J, the gap between germline ends came to 8 bases. The germline V gene encodes CDR1 SGHDN and CDR2 FVKESK. There are 14 residues in the CDR3. Notes on this clonotype: Its specificity is unknown.

This specimen consisted of PBMCs, mostly from graft donor cells, obtained 360 days after TCRalphabeta/CD19-depleted stem cell transplant. This chain uses TRBV14 with TRBJ2-3; no reliable D call. The receptor's source is a boy under three years old who had a stem cell transplant for SCID, so the T cells may come from the graft donor. CDR3 region: CASSQVLRTDTQYF. The DNA for the CDR3 is TGTGCCAGCAGCCAAGTTTTGAGGACAGATACGCAGTATTTT. Full variable domain (remainder filled in from reference TRBV14 and TRBJ2-3): EAGVTQFPSHSVIEKGQTVTLRCDPISGHDNLYWYRRVMGKEIKFLLHFVKESKQDESGMPNNRFLAERTGGTYSTLKVQPAELEDSGVYFCASSQVLRTDTQYFGPGTRLTVL.